The sequence of this T cell receptor (beta chain) was determined in a study of cytomegalovirus exposure and HLA in healthy donors. Whole-study findings and limits: In terms of immune exposure information, only CMV serostatus was available. A later analysis reportedly found that, within productive TCRs, an Asian-associated ancestry cluster had fewer N-insertions than the mean observed across the roughly 610 donors.

It was with 60 Vbeta and 13 Jbeta primers that the PCR ran. This table comes from immunoSEQ multiplex PCR, and its TCRdb copy is limited to in-frame clones, with some not included. The sample holds approximately 94,000 clones; 76% are singletons and the top ten take around 5.3%. A remark on this clone: Its antigen is still unknown.

The CDR3 has 15 amino acids. The ends were cut back, 5 bases at V and 3 bases at J, with 15 bases in the middle. CDR1 is SGHTA, CDR2 FQGTGA, per germline. This TCR was sampled from a man aged 30 to 39 in good health and CMV-seropositive. The specimen sequenced was PBMCs. This chain links TRBV7-3 with TRBJ2-3, with D tentatively TRBD1 (7 bases). CDR3 bases: TGTGCCAGCAGCCTCCGGGGGACAGAAACAGATACGCAGTATTTT. This codes for CASSLRGTETDTQYF.